This T cell receptor (beta chain) was sequenced in a study of blood T cells in healthy people across ages. Study observations and caveats: Getting older went along with TCR beta diversity per million T cells dropping roughly linearly.

Primers used in a second PCR of about 7 to 12 cycles were a sample-barcoded 5' primer and a J-beta primer mix. There were at least 3 million CDR3-containing paired-end reads obtained from each sample. In TCRdb, the 5' RACE reads were re-called with MiXCR into one record per CDR3 protein. The table shows around 790,000 distinct CDR3 sequences, with about 42% occurring only once. CDR1 and CDR2 (germline): SGHVS, FNYEAQ. The V gene end was trimmed by 2 bases and the J gene end by 11 bases; junction bases not matched to a gene: 14. This CDR3 is 16 amino acids long. Regarding this clonotype: Its antigen is not identified.

Per sample, at least 5 micrograms of total RNA were extracted. This sequence originates from a man aged 55 to 70 in good health. V is TRBV7-6 and J is TRBJ2-5; 10 nucleotides agree with TRBD2. The specimen sequenced was blood. The CDR3 is CASSLRSGGAVNEQYF. CDR3 coding DNA: TGTGCCAGCAGCTTAAGAAGCGGGGGGGCCGTCAATGAGCAGTACTTC.